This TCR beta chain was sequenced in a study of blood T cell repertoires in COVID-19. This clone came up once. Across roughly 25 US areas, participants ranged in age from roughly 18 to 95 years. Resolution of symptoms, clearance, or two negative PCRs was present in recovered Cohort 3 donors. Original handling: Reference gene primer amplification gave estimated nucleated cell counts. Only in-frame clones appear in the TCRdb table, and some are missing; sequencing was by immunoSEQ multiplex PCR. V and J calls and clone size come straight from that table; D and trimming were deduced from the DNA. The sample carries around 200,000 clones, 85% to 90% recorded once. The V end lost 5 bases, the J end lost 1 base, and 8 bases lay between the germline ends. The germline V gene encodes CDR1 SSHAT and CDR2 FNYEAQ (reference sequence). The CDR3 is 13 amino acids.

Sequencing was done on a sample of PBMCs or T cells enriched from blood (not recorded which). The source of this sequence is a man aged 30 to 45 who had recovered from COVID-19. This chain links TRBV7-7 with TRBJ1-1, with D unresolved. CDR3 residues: CASSTSENTEAFF. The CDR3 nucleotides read TGTGCCAGCAGCACTAGTGAGAACACTGAAGCTTTCTTT.